Following are 20 T cell receptor beta chains from one sample sequenced in a study of T-cell memory formation after mild COVID-19. TCRdb recomputed calls from the 5' RACE reads with MiXCR, one row per CDR3 protein. The sample records almost 550,000 distinct CDR3 sequences, roughly 21% being singletons. The sample consisted of PBMCs or a T cell subset sorted from them (not recorded which). The receptor set was obtained from an adult woman who had mild COVID-19 (a few samples of this study predate the infection). Cell type and time point are not known.

This clonotype showed up just a few times. The chain combines TRBV20-1 with TRBJ1-2; D is possibly TRBD1 (5 bases). The germline V and J ends were trimmed by 3 bases and 0 bases, with 11 bases remaining between them. The CDR3 totals 14 residues. Germline V lookup: CDR1 DFQATT, CDR2 SNEGSKA (reference sequence). As DNA, the CDR3 is TGCAGTGCTAGGCGGACACCCGCTAACTATGGCTACACCTTC. It specifies CSARRTPANYGYTF.

The genes are TRBV25-1 and TRBJ2-3; the match to TRBD1 covers 9 bases. Germline CDR1 MGHDK, CDR2 SYGVNS. V trimming: 5 bases; J trimming: 3 bases; junction bases outside the gene matches: 9. The CDR3 runs 16 residues. The CDR3 reads CASSLGQGTWTDTQYF. CDR3 in DNA: TGTGCCAGCAGTTTGGGACAGGGCACATGGACAGATACGCAGTATTTT.

This chain uses TRBV7-2 with TRBJ2-7; a weak D match, TRBD1 (5 bases). Trimming pared 3 bases from V and 3 bases from J, leaving 15 bases between. This CDR3 is built from 15 residues. Germline V gene sequence: CDR1 SGHTA, CDR2 FQGNSA. The CDR3 sequence is CASSFRQSVGYEQYF. DNA for the CDR3: TGTGCCAGCAGCTTTCGACAGTCGGTGGGCTACGAGCAGTACTTC.

The V call is TRBV6-2 or TRBV6-3, the J call TRBJ2-7, with D unresolved. In germline, CDR1 is MNHEY, CDR2 SVGEGT. The CDR3 sequence is 16 residues long. V shed 2 bases and J shed 6 bases, with 20 bases lying between them. The CDR3 here is CASSYAPPTSSGEQYF. CDR3 nucleotides: TGTGCCAGCAGTTACGCCCCTCCTACCTCCTCCGGCGAGCAGTACTTC.

In this sample, this clonotype turned up a few times. The rearrangement links TRBV30 to TRBJ2-3, with no clear D. Per germline, CDR1 GTSNPN and CDR2 SVGIG (reference sequence). Trimming pared 1 base from V and 2 bases from J, leaving 7 bases between. This CDR3 has 13 residues. The chain's CDR3 is CAWSGASTDTQYF. DNA of the CDR3: TGTGCCTGGAGTGGGGCGTCCACAGATACGCAGTATTTT.

This chain connects TRBV7-6 to TRBJ2-6, with D perhaps TRBD1 (5 bases). The CDR3 totals 19 residues. Looked up from germline, CDR1 is SGHVS and CDR2 is FNYEAQ. Trimming pared 2 bases from V and 4 bases from J, leaving 21 bases between. CDR3 DNA sequence: TGTGCCAGCAGCTTATACCAGGGTCCCCCCCCATCCGGGGCCAACGTCCTGACTTTC. This encodes CASSLYQGPPPSGANVLTF.

This clonotype was counted at least ten times. This sequence joins TRBV19 and TRBJ2-7, with D unclear. CDR3 size: 14 residues. CDR1 and CDR2 (germline): LNHDA, SQIVND (reference sequence). V lost 3 bases and J lost 4, with 13 bases in between. The CDR3 spells CASSITDRHYEQYF. DNA of the CDR3: TGTGCCAGTAGTATCACAGACCGCCATTACGAGCAGTACTTC.

This sequence joins TRBV4-3 and TRBJ2-7; 7 positions agree with TRBD1. The CDR3 spans 13 residues. The trim removed 3 bases at V and 6 bases at J, leaving 5 bases unmatched. The germline V gene has CDR1 LGHNA and CDR2 YSLEER. The CDR3 loop is CASSHDRAGEQYF. In DNA form, the CDR3 reads TGCGCCAGCAGCCATGACAGGGCGGGCGAGCAGTACTTC.

A few counts support this clonotype. The V call is TRBV9, the J call TRBJ2-1, with TRBD1 matching over 8 bases. Per germline, CDR1 SGDLS and CDR2 YYNGEE. There are 15 residues in the CDR3. Losses at the gene ends were 0 bases for V and 3 bases for J; bases not matched to a gene: 2. Here the CDR3 reads CASSVGQGNYNEQFF. CDR3 nucleotide sequence: TGTGCCAGCAGCGTAGGACAGGGGAACTACAATGAGCAGTTCTTC.

This clonotype was counted between two and nine times. This chain connects TRBV7-9 to TRBJ2-7; D is unclear. CDR3 size: 12 residues. CDR1 is SEHNR, CDR2 FQNEAQ, per germline (reference sequence). V shed 5 bases and J shed 6 bases, with 11 bases lying between them. The DNA of the CDR3 is TGTGCCAGCAGCCCCTGGCCCGTCGAGCAGTACTTC. Encoded protein: CASSPWPVEQYF.

This chain connects TRBV19 to TRBJ1-5, with TRBD1 matching 7 bases. V shed 8 bases, J shed 6 bases, and the junction held 13 bases outside the gene matches. Germline V gene data show CDR1 as LNHDA and CDR2 as SQIVND (reference sequence). The CDR3 is 15 residues long. The CDR3 is CASVDNRGRGQPQHF. In DNA, the CDR3 is TGTGCCAGTGTCGACAACAGGGGCCGCGGTCAGCCCCAGCATTTT.

The V call is TRBV9, the J call TRBJ2-1; TRBD2 matches 7 bases. Germline-derived CDR1 and CDR2 are SGDLS and YYNGEE. The junction had 3 bases not matched to a gene; V was cut back by 0 bases and J by 0 bases. This CDR3 comprises 16 residues. DNA for the CDR3: TGTGCCAGCAGCGTAGATCGCGGGAGCTCCTACAATGAGCAGTTCTTC. It translates to CASSVDRGSSYNEQFF.

The chain carries TRBV5-5 and TRBJ1-2; 7 bases fit TRBD1. CDR1 and CDR2 (germline): SGHKS, YYEKEE (reference sequence). The CDR3 is 16 amino acids. J lost 2 bases, V lost 1 base, and 8 bases had no gene match. For the CDR3, the DNA is TGTGCCAGCAGCTTGTGGGGGGACAGCCTAAACTATGGCTACACCTTC. Encoded protein: CASSLWGDSLNYGYTF.

This clonotype was seen a handful of times. The J gene is TRBJ2-1, the V gene TRBV18, with TRBD2 matching over 8 bases. In germline, CDR1 is KGHSH, CDR2 LQKENI. This CDR3 region has 16 residues. V lost 4 bases to trimming and J lost 1 base; unmatched junction nucleotides: 6. CDR3 bases: TGTGCCAGCTCACTGGGGACTAGTTTGTCCTACAATGAGCAGTTCTTC. The encoded protein is CASSLGTSLSYNEQFF.

This clonotype was counted a few times. This chain uses TRBV4-3 with TRBJ2-3; the match to TRBD2 covers 13 bases. The V and J ends lost 1 base and 8 bases, in that order; junction bases with no gene match: 15. The CDR3 extends over 19 amino acids. CDR1 and CDR2 from the germline V gene are LGHNA and YSLEER. The DNA of the CDR3 is TGCGCCAGCAGCCAAGTAACTAGCGGGAGGGCATACCTTTCCGGTACGCAGTATTTT. As protein: CASSQVTSGRAYLSGTQYF.

This clonotype was observed many times. The J gene is TRBJ2-4, the V gene TRBV4-2, with 8 positions matching TRBD1. This CDR3 is 13 amino acids long. The germline V gene encodes CDR1 LGHNA and CDR2 YNFKEQ. V dropped 3 bases and J dropped 6; count of bases not matched to a gene: 1. The CDR3: CASSQDRANIQYF. The CDR3 DNA reads as TGTGCCAGCAGCCAGGACAGGGCAAACATTCAGTACTTC.

This clonotype was counted between two and nine times. The CDR3 DNA follows: TGTGCCAGCAGCCCCAGGCGGGGTAGCACAGATACGCAGTATTTT. It encodes CASSPRRGSTDTQYF. The J gene is TRBJ2-3, the V gene TRBV7-2; maybe TRBD2 (6 bases). The V and J ends lost 5 bases and 0 bases respectively, with 12 bases between them. CDR1 SGHTA and CDR2 FQGNSA come from the germline V gene. This CDR3 comprises 15 residues.

There are a few counts of this clonotype. V and J are TRBV5-1 and TRBJ2-1; TRBD2 agrees at 8 bases. The germline CDR1 and CDR2 sequences are SGHRS and YFSETQ. The CDR3 sequence is 16 residues long. The J segment lost 7 bases and the V segment lost 3 bases, leaving 12 bases of the junction unmatched. CDR3 bases: TGCGCCAGCAGCTCGGGGGGTAGCGGGGTCCAGAATGAGCAGTTCTTC. This gives the protein CASSSGGSGVQNEQFF.

CDR3 residues: CASSLGVSQETQYF. In DNA, the CDR3 is TGTGCCAGCAGCTTAGGGGTCTCCCAAGAGACCCAGTACTTC. V usage is TRBV7-9 and J usage is TRBJ2-5; D is ambiguous. Germline V gene data show CDR1 as SEHNR and CDR2 as FQNEAQ (reference sequence). Trimming left V 1 base short and J 1 base short, with 7 bases between. The CDR3 loop spans 14 amino acids. The whole variable domain, filled in from reference TRBV7-9 and TRBJ2-5, reads DTGVSQNPRHKITKRGQNVTFRCDPISEHNRLYWYRQTLGQGPEFLTYFQNEAQLEKSRLLSDRFSAERPKGSFSTLEIQRTEQGDSAMYLCASSLGVSQETQYFGPGTRLLVL.

The chain links TRBV20-1 to TRBJ2-5, with D perhaps TRBD1 or TRBD2 (6 bases each). Germline CDR1 is DFQATT and CDR2 is SNEGSKA (reference sequence). Deletions cut 7 bases from V and 5 bases from J, with 23 bases between. The length of the CDR3 is 15 residues. CDR3 in DNA: TGCAGTGTTCCTCCCGAGAAGGGGGGTAGGGAGACCCAGTACTTC. This sequence encodes CSVPPEKGGRETQYF.